This entry is about one T cell receptor beta chain. Its antigen is still unknown. Documented treatment: roughly nine-day PBMC culture with coronavirus spike peptide pools or control peptides (ViraFEST assay). This sample is drawn from a study of vaccination and CD4 T cells after COVID-19. Overall study context: Six men and four women formed the convalescents, two being Hispanic. General observations from the study: The study found median SARS-CoV-2-reactive clonotypes rising from approximately 21 to 38, not significantly.

Oncomine TCR Beta short-read sequencing was applied to DNA from cultured CD4+ T cells. Via MiXCR, TCRdb re-called the PCR reads, giving one row per CDR3 protein. The data show some 15,000 distinct CDR3 sequences, more than 45% seen once. The trim removed 6 bases at V and 5 bases at J, leaving 9 bases unmatched. Germline CDR1 reads ENHRY; CDR2 reads SYGVKD. This CDR3 region has 17 residues. The receptor comes from a human donor who had recovered from COVID-19. J is TRBJ2-3 and V is TRBV10-3; TRBD2 agrees at 15 bases. The sample taken for sequencing was CD4+ T cells from blood, cultured in vitro. CDR3 region: CAIRPGLAGGPGDTQYF. In DNA, the CDR3 is TGTGCCATCAGGCCGGGACTAGCGGGAGGCCCCGGAGATACGCAGTATTTT.